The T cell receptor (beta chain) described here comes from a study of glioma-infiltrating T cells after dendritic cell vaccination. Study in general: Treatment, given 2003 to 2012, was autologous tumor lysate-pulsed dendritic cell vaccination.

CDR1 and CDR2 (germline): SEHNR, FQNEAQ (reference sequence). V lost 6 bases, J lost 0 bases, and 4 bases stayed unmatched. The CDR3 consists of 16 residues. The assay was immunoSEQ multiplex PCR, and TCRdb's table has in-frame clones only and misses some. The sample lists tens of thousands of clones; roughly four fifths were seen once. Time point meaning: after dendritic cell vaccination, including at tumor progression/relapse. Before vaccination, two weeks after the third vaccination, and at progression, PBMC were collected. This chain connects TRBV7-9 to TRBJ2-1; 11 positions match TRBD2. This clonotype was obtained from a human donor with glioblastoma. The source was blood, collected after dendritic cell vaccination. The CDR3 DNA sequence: TGTGCCAGCAGAGCTAGCGGGGGGAGCTCCTACAATGAGCAGTTCTTC. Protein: CASRASGGSSYNEQFF.